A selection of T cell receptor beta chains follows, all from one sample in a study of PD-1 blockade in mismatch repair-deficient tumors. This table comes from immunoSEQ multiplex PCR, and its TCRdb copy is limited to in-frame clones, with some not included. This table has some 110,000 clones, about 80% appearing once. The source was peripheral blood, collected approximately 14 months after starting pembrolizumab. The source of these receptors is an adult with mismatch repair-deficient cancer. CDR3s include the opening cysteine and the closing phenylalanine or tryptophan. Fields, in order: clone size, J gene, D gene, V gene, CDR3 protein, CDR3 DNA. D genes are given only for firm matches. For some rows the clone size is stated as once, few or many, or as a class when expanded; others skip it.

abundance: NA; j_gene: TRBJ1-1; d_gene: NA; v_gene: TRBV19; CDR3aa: CASRGDTWGVNTEAFF; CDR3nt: TGTGCCTCCAGGGGAGACACATGGGGGGTAAACACTGAAGCTTTCTTT
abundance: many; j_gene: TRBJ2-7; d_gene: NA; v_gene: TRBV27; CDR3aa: CASGQVRLEQYF; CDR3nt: TGTGCCAGCGGCCAGGTACGCCTTGAGCAGTACTTC
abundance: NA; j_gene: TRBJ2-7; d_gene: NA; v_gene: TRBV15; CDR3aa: CATSRATGYEQYF; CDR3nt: TGTGCCACCAGCAGAGCTACAGGGTACGAGCAGTACTTC
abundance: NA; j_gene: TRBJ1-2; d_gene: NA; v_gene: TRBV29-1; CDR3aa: CSVDRAYVRDYGYTF; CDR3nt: TGCAGCGTTGACAGGGCTTATGTACGCGATTATGGCTACACCTTC
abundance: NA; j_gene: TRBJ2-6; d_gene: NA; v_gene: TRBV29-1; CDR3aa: CSVEGIGESGANVLTF; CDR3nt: TGCAGCGTTGAAGGAATTGGGGAGTCCGGGGCCAACGTCCTGACTTTC
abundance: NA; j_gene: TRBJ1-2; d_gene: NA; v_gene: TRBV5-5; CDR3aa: CASSFGGGSHYGYTF; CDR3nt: TGTGCCAGCAGTTTCGGAGGGGGGAGCCACTATGGCTACACCTTC
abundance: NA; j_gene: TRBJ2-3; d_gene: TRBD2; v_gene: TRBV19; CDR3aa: CASSIGLSASGRLPDTDTQYF; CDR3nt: TGTGCCAGTAGTATTGGGTTGTCGGCTAGCGGACGACTACCTGACACAGATACGCAGTATTTT
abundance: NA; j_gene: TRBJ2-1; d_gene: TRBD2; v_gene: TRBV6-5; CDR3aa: CASSYETSGSNEQFF; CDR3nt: TGTGCCAGCAGTTACGAAACTAGCGGGAGCAATGAGCAGTTCTTC
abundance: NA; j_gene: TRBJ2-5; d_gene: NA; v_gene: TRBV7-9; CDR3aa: CASSPGSGFQETQYF; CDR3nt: TGTGCCAGCAGCCCAGGGAGTGGGTTCCAAGAGACCCAGTACTTC
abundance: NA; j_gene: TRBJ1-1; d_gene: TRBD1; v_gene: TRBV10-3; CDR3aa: CATQPMKGAVEAFF; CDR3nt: TGTGCCACGCAACCGATGAAGGGGGCCGTTGAAGCTTTCTTT
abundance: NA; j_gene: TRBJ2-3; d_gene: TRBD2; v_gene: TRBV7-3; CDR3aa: CASSRREGGPDTQYF; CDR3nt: TGTGCCAGCAGCCGACGGGAGGGCGGGCCAGATACGCAGTATTTT
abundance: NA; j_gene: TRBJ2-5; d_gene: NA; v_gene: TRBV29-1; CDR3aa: CSVGYKGQPQETQYF; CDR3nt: TGCAGCGTTGGGTACAAAGGACAGCCCCAAGAGACCCAGTACTTC
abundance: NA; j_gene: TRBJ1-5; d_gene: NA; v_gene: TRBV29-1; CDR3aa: CSDPRGVSPGYQPQHF; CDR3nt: TGCAGCGACCCTCGTGGGGTCAGCCCTGGTTATCAGCCCCAGCATTTT
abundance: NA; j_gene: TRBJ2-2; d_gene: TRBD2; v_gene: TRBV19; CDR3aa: CASSTPSGTTGELFF; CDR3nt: TGTGCCAGTAGTACCCCTAGCGGGACTACCGGGGAGCTGTTTTTT
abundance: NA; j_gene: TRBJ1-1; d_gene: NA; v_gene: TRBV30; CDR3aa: CAWSVPGGAAFF; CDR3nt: TGTGCCTGGAGTGTACCGGGGGGCGCGGCTTTCTTT
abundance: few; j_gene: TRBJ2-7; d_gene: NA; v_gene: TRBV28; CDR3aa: CASRGTVSSYEQYF; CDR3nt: TGTGCCAGCAGAGGGACGGTGAGCTCCTACGAGCAGTACTTC
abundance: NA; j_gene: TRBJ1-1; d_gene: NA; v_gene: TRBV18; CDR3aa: CASSPGPANTEAFF; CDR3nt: TGTGCCAGCTCACCTGGACCGGCGAACACTGAAGCTTTCTTT
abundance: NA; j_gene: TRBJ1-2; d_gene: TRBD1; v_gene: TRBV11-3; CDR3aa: CASSFDRGDGYTF; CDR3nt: TGTGCCAGCAGCTTTGACAGGGGCGATGGCTACACCTTC
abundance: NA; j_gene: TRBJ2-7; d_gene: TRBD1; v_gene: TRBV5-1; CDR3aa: CASSLRDSIDEQYF; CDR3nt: TGCGCCAGCAGCCTCCGGGACAGTATCGACGAGCAGTACTTC
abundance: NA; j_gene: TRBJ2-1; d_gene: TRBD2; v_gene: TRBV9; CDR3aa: CASNFAGGTSYNEQFF; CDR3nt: TGTGCCAGCAACTTTGCGGGAGGGACCTCCTACAATGAGCAGTTCTTC
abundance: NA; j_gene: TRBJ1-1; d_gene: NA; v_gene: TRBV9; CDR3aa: CASSATANTEAFF; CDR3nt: TGTGCCAGCAGCGCGACTGCAAACACTGAAGCTTTCTTT
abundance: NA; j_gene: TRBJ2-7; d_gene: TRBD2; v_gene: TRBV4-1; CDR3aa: CASSPTGTSSNYEQYF; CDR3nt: TGCGCCAGCAGCCCCACCGGGACTAGCTCCAACTACGAGCAGTACTTC
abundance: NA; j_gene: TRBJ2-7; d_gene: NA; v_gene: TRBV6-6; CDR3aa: CASSYSGDIPYEQYF; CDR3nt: TGTGCCAGCAGTTACTCGGGGGACATCCCCTACGAGCAGTACTTC
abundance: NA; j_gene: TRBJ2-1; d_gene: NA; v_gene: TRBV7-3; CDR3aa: CASSLNMNNEQFF; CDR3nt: TGTGCCAGCAGCTTAAACATGAACAATGAGCAGTTCTTC
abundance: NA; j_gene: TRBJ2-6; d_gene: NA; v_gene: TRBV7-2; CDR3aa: CASRIQGLGANVLTF; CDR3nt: TGTGCCAGCAGAATCCAGGGACTTGGGGCCAACGTCCTGACTTTC
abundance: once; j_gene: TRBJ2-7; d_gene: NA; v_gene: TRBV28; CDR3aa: CASSFPRNALPGDTFEQYF; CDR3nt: TGTGCCAGCAGTTTTCCAAGAAATGCCCTTCCGGGAGACACCTTCGAGCAGTACTTC
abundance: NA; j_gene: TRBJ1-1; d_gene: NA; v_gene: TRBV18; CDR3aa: CASSSGAGTEAFF; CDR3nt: TGTGCCAGCTCATCGGGTGCCGGTACTGAAGCTTTCTTT